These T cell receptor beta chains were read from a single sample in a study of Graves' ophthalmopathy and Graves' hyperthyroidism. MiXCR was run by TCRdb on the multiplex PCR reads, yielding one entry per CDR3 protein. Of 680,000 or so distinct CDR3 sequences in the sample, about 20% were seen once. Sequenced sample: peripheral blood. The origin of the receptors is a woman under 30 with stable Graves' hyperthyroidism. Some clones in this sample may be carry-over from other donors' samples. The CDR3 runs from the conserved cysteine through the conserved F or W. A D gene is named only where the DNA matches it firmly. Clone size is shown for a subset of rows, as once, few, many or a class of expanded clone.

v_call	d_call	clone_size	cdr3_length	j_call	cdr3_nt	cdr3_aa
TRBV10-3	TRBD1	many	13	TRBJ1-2	TGTGCCATCAGTGAAGAGACAGGGCGAGGCTACACCTTC	CAISEETGRGYTF
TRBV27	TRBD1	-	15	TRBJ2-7	TGTGCCAGCAGACAACCGGGACAGGGTCCCTACGAGCAGTACTTC	CASRQPGQGPYEQYF
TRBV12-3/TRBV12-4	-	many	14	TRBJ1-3	TGTGCCAGCAGTTTCGACCCAAGAGGAGACACCATATATTTT	CASSFDPRGDTIYF
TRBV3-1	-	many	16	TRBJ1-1	TGTGCCAGCAGCCAAGTTCAGGCTTGGGTGGGCACTGAAGCTTTCTTT	CASSQVQAWVGTEAFF
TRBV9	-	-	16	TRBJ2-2	TGTGCCAGCAGCGTAGCCCCATGGGGGGTCGCCGGGGAGCTGTTTTTT	CASSVAPWGVAGELFF
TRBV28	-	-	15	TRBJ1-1	TGTGCCAGTAGAACCTCGGGGCCGATGAACACTGAAGCTTTCTTT	CASRTSGPMNTEAFF
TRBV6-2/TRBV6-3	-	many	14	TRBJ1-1	TGTGCCAGCAGCCAAACCCCGAGATGGACTGAAGCTTTCTTT	CASSQTPRWTEAFF
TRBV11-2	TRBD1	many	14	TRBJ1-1	TGTGCCAGCAGCTCAAACAGGGGGCGGACTGAAGCTTTCTTT	CASSSNRGRTEAFF
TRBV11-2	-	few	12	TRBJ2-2	TGTGCCAGCTTGTCGGGCACCGGGGAGCTGTTTTTT	CASLSGTGELFF
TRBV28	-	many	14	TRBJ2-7	TGTGCCAGCAGGATGGGTACAGGATCCTACGAGCAGTACTTC	CASRMGTGSYEQYF
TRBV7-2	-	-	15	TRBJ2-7	TGTGCCAGCAGAAGGGACGGGACCTTAAACTACGAGCAGTACTTC	CASRRDGTLNYEQYF
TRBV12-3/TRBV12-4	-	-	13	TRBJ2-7	TGTGCCAGCAGGAGAATTAATTCCTACGAGCAGTACTTC	CASRRINSYEQYF
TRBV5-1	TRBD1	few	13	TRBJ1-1	TGCGCCAGCAGCTTGGGAGAGGGGGCGCAAGCTTTCTTT	CASSLGEGAQAFF
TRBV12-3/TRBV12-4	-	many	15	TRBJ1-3	TGTGCCAGCAGTTTAGACCTTCTTTCTGGAAACACCATATATTTT	CASSLDLLSGNTIYF
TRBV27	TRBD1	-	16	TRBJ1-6	TGTGCCAGCAGTTACCGGGGACAGGGAAGCAATTCACCCCTCCACTTT	CASSYRGQGSNSPLHF
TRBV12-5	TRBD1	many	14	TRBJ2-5	TGTGCTAGTGCCATTGGGACAGGGGTAGAGACCCAGTACTTC	CASAIGTGVETQYF
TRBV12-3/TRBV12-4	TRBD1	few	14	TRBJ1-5	TGTGCCAGCACCCAGAATCCAGGGGGGCAGCCCCAGCATTTT	CASTQNPGGQPQHF
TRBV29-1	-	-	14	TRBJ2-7	TGCAGCGTTGAGGTCTATGGGAGAGTTTACGAGCAGTACTTC	CSVEVYGRVYEQYF
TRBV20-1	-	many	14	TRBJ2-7	TGCAGTGCTAGAAACCCTGCCAGGGACTACGAGCAGTACTTC	CSARNPARDYEQYF
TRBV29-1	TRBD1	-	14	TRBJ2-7	TGCAGCGTTGAAGTAGTTGGACAGGACTACGAGCAGTACTTC	CSVEVVGQDYEQYF
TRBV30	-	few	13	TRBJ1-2	TGTGCCTGGAGTGTGCGGTCGGCCAATGGCTACACCTTC	CAWSVRSANGYTF
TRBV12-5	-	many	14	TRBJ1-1	TGTGCTAGTGGTTGGAGGGACCTGAACACTGAAGCTTTCTTT	CASGWRDLNTEAFF
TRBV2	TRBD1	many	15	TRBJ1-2	TGTGCCAGCAGTGAAGAGGGACAGGGTTATGGTGGCTACACCTTC	CASSEEGQGYGGYTF
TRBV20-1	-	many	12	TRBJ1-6	TGCAGTGCTAGAGATCGGGGTTCACCCCTCCACTTT	CSARDRGSPLHF
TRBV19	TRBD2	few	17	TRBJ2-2	TGTGCCAGTAGTGACCCAAGACTAGCGGGTAACACCGGGGAGCTGTTTTTT	CASSDPRLAGNTGELFF
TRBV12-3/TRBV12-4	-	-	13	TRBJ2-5	TGTGCCAGCACCAACTCAGCGGGAGAGACCCAGTACTTC	CASTNSAGETQYF
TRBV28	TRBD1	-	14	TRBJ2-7	TGTGCCAGCAGGGGGTGGCAGGGGGCGTACGAGCAGTACTTC	CASRGWQGAYEQYF
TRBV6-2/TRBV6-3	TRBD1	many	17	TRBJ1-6	TGTGCCAGCAGTTACTCCCCGGACAGGGGTCGGGATTCACCCCTCCACTTT	CASSYSPDRGRDSPLHF
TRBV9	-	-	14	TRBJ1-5	TGTGCCAGCGCGGTCCGGGGGGCAGGACAGCCCCAGCATTTT	CASAVRGAGQPQHF
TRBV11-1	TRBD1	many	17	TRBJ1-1	TGTGCCAGCAGCTCTGAGGGGGACAGGGTGGAGAACACTGAAGCTTTCTTT	CASSSEGDRVENTEAFF
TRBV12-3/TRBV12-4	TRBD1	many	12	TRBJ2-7	TGTGCCAGCAGGACAGGACAGGTCGAGCAGTACTTC	CASRTGQVEQYF
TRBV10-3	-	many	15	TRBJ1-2	TGTGCCATCACTCCGGGGGCAGGGGCCGACTATGGCTACACCTTC	CAITPGAGADYGYTF
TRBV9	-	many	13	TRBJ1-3	TGTGCCAGCAGCGCTGGGATCCGAAACACCATATATTTT	CASSAGIRNTIYF
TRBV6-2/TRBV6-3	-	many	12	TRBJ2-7	TGTGCCAGCAGTTACTCGAGGGCCGAGCAGTACTTC	CASSYSRAEQYF
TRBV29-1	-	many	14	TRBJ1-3	TGCAGCGTCCACCCCCCAGGGGATGGAAACACCATATATTTT	CSVHPPGDGNTIYF
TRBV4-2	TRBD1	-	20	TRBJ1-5	TGTGCCAGCAGCCCTTTGGCCGGTCGGACAGGGGAGGGGAGTGATCAGCCCCAGCATTTT	CASSPLAGRTGEGSDQPQHF
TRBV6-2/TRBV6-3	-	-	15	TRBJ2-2	TGTGCCAGCAGCCCCCTGGGAGGCCCGGACGGGGAGCTGTTTTTT	CASSPLGGPDGELFF
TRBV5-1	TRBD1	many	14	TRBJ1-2	TGTGCCAGCAGTTTGGGACAGGGTGCTTATGGCTACACCTTC	CASSLGQGAYGYTF
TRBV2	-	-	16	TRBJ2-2	TGTGCCAGCAGCAAGCCAGGACCGGGACGCACCGGGGAGCTGTTTTTT	CASSKPGPGRTGELFF
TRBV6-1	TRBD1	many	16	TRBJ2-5	TGTGCCAGCAGCGAAGCACACAGGGGAACGACGGAGACCCAGTACTTC	CASSEAHRGTTETQYF
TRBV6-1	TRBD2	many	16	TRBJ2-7	TGTGCCAGCAGCGACCGACTAGCGGGGGGTACCTACGAGCAGTACTTC	CASSDRLAGGTYEQYF
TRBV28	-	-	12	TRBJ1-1	TGTGCCAGCAGTCCCTACATCACTGAAGCTTTCTTT	CASSPYITEAFF
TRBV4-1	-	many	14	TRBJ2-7	TGCGCCAGCAGCCAAGAGTACTATGGGGACGAGCAGTACTTC	CASSQEYYGDEQYF
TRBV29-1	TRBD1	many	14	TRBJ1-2	TGCAGCGTCGAGGGACAGGGGACCGACTATGGCTACACCTTC	CSVEGQGTDYGYTF
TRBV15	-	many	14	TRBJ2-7	TGTGCCACCAGCAGAGATTTGGCCTCATACGAGCAGTACTTC	CATSRDLASYEQYF
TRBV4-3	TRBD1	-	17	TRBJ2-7	TGCGCCAGCAGCCAAGATTACTTCGGGACAGGGTCCTACGAGCAGTACTTC	CASSQDYFGTGSYEQYF
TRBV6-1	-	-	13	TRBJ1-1	TGTGCCAGCAGGGAAAAACACAACACTGAAGCTTTCTTT	CASREKHNTEAFF
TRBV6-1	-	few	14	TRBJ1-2	TGTGCCAGCCTGTACACACTCTATAACTATGGCTACACCTTC	CASLYTLYNYGYTF
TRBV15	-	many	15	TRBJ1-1	TGTGCCACCAGCAGAAACAGGGATGTTGGTACTGAAGCTTTCTTT	CATSRNRDVGTEAFF
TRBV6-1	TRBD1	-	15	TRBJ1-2	TGTGCCAGCAGTGGGAGGGCGACAGGGCACCTTGGCTACACCTTC	CASSGRATGHLGYTF
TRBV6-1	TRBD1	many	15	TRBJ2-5	TGTGCCAGCAGTGCTCTAACAGGGGCCCAAGAGACCCAGTACTTC	CASSALTGAQETQYF
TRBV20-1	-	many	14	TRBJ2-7	TGCAGTGCTAGCCGCAGGGGGGAGGTCCACGAGCAGTACTTC	CSASRRGEVHEQYF
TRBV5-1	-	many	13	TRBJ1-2	TGCGCCAGCAGCATTGGGCCCGGCTATGGCTACACCTTC	CASSIGPGYGYTF
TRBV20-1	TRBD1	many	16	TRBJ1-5	TGCAGTGCTCCTATGTCGGGCAGGGGGTTCAATCAGCCCCAGCATTTT	CSAPMSGRGFNQPQHF
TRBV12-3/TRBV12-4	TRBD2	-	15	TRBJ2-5	TGTGCCAGCAGTTTGGATACGGGGGGGCTGAAGACCCAGTACTTC	CASSLDTGGLKTQYF
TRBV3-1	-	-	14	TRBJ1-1	TGTGCCAGCAGTCCAGACTCGGTAGGCACTGAAGCTTTCTTT	CASSPDSVGTEAFF
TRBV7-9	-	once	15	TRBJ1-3	TGTGCCAGCAGCTCGGGACCCTCCTCTGGATACACCATATATTTT	CASSSGPSSGYTIYF
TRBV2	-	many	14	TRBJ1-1	TGTGCCAGCAGTGATCCGAGTGGTAACACTGAAGCTTTCTTT	CASSDPSGNTEAFF
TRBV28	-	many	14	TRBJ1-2	TGTGCCAGCACCTCAAGGTGGAGAGGGTATGGCTACACCTTC	CASTSRWRGYGYTF